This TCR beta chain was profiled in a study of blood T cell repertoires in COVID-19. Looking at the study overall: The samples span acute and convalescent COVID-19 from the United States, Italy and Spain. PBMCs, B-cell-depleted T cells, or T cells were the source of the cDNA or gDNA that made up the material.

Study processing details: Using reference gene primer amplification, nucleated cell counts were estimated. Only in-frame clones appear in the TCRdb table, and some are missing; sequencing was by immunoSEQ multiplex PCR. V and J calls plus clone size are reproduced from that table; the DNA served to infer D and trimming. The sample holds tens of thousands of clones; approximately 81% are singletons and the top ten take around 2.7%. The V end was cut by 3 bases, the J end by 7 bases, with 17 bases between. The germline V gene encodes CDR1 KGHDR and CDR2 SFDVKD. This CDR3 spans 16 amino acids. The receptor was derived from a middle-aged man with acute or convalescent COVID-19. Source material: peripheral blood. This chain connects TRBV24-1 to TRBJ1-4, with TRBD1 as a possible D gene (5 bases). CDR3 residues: CATSDPGLFGGEKLFF. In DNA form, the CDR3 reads TGTGCCACCAGTGATCCCGGACTCTTCGGGGGTGAAAAACTGTTTTTT.